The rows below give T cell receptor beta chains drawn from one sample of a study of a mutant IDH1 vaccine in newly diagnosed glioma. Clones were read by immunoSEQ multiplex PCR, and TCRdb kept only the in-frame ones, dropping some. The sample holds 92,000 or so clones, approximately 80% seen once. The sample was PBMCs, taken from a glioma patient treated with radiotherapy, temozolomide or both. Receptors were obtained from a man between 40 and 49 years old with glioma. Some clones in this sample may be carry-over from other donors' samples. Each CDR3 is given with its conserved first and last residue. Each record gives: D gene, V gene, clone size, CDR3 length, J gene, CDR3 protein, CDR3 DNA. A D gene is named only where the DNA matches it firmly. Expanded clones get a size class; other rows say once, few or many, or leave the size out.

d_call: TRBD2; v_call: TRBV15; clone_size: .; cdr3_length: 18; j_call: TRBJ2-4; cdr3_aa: CATSEGPLGGGPGNIQYF; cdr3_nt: TGTGCCACCAGCGAAGGGCCTCTGGGCGGGGGGCCTGGAAACATTCAGTACTTC
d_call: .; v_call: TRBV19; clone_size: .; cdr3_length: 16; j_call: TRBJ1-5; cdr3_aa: CASSISQTASNQPQHF; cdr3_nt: TGTGCCAGTAGTATCTCCCAGACAGCTAGCAATCAGCCCCAGCATTTT
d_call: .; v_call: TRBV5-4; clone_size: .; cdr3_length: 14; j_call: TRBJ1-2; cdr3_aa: CASSLLGPEYGYTF; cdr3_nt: TGTGCCAGCAGCTTGCTGGGGCCAGAATATGGCTACACCTTC
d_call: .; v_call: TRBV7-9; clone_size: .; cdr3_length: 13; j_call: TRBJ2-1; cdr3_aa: CASGQGETNEQFF; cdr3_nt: TGTGCCAGCGGCCAGGGTGAGACCAATGAGCAGTTCTTC
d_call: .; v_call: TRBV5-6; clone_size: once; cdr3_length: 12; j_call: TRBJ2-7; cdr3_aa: CASSFQGNEQYF; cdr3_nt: TGTGCCAGCAGCTTCCAGGGTAACGAGCAGTACTTC
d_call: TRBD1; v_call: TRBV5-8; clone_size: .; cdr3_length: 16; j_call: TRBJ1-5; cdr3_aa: CASSFGDRGMSQPQHF; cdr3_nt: TGTGCCAGCAGCTTCGGAGACAGGGGAATGAGTCAGCCCCAGCATTTT
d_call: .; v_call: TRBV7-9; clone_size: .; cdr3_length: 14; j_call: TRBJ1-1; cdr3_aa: CASRPPGSNTEAFF; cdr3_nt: TGTGCCAGCAGGCCACCAGGTTCGAACACTGAAGCTTTCTTT
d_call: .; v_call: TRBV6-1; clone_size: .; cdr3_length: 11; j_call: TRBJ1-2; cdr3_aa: CASSTNYGYTF; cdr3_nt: TGTGCCAGCAGTACTAACTATGGCTACACCTTC
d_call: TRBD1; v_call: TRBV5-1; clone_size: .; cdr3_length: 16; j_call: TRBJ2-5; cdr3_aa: CASSLATGGSLETQYF; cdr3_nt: TGCGCCAGCAGCTTGGCGACAGGGGGCTCGTTGGAGACCCAGTACTTC
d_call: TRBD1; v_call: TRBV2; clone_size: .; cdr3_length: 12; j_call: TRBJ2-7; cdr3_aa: CASKDRGYEQYF; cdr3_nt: TGTGCCAGCAAGGACAGGGGGTACGAGCAGTACTTC
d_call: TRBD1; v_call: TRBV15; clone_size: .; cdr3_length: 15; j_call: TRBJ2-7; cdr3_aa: CATSRVAGGLLEQYF; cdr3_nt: TGTGCCACCAGCAGAGTGGCAGGGGGCCTCCTCGAGCAGTACTTC
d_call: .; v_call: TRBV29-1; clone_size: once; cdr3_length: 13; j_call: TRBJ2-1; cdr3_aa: CSVEKSSYNEQFF; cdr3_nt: TGCAGCGTCGAGAAAAGCTCCTACAATGAGCAGTTCTTC
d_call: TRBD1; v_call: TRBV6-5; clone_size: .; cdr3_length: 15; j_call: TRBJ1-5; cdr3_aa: CASSSGQGVGQPQHF; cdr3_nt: TGTGCCAGCAGTTCGGGACAGGGAGTGGGTCAGCCCCAGCATTTT
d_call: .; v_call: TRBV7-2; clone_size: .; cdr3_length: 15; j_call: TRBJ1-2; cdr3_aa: CASSHNWAVNYGYTF; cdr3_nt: TGTGCCAGCAGCCATAATTGGGCAGTTAACTATGGCTACACCTTC
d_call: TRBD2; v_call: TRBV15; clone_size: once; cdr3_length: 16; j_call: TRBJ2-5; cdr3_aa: CATSTSPSGGQETQYF; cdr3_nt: TGTGCCACCAGCACAAGCCCTAGCGGGGGCCAAGAGACCCAGTACTTC
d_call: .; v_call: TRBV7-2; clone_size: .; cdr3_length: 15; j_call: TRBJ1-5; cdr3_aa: CASSLAAHLGQPQHF; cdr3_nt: TGTGCCAGCAGCTTAGCCGCCCACTTAGGTCAGCCCCAGCATTTT
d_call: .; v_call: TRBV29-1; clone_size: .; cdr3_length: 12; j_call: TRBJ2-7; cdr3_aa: CSVWDTPYEQYF; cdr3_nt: TGCAGCGTTTGGGACACTCCCTACGAGCAGTACTTC
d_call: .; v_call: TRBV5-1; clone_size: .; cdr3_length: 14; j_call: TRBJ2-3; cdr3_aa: CASSVTPSTDTQYF; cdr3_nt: TGCGCCAGCAGCGTGACCCCAAGCACAGATACGCAGTATTTT
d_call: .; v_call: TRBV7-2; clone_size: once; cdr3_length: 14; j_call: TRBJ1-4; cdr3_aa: CASSSRDSSPWLFF; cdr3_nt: TGTGCCAGCAGCTCCCGCGACAGCTCCCCATGGCTGTTTTTT
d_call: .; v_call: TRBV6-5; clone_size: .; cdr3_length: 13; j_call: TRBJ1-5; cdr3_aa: CASSWDYNQPQHF; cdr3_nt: TGTGCCAGCAGTTGGGACTATAATCAGCCCCAGCATTTT
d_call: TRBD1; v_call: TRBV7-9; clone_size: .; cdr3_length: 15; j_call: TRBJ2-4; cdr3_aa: CASSLGMTGSDIQYF; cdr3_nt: TGTGCCAGCAGCCTTGGGATGACAGGGTCAGACATTCAGTACTTC
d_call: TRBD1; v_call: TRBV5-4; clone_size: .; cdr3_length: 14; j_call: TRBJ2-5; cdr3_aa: CASSRQGATETQYF; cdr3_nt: TGTGCCAGCAGCCGACAGGGGGCTACGGAGACCCAGTACTTC
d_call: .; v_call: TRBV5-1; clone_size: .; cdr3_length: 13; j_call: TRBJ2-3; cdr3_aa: CASSPGTTDTQYF; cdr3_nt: TGCGCCAGCAGCCCTGGGACCACAGATACGCAGTATTTT
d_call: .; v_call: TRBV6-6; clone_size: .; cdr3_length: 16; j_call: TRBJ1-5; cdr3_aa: CASRDMLLGGNQPQHF; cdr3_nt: TGTGCCAGCAGGGACATGCTCCTGGGAGGCAATCAGCCCCAGCATTTT
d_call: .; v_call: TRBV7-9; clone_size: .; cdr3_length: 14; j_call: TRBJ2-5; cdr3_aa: CASSLKGVQETQYF; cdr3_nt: TGTGCCAGCAGCTTAAAAGGGGTACAAGAGACCCAGTACTTC
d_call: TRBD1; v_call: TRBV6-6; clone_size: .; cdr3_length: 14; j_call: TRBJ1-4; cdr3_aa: CASRRQGGNEKLFF; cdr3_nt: TGTGCCAGCAGACGACAGGGTGGTAATGAAAAACTGTTTTTT
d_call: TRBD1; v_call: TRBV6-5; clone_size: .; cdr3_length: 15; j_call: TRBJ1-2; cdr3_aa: CASSPGQVARDGYTF; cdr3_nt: TGTGCCAGCAGCCCGGGACAGGTCGCTAGGGATGGCTACACCTTC
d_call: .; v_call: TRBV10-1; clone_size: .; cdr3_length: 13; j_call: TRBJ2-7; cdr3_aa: CASSRANSYEQYF; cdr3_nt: TGCGCCAGCAGCAGAGCAAATTCCTACGAGCAGTACTTC
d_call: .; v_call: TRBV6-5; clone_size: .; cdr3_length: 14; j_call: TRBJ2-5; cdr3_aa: CASSYSATRETQYF; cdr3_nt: TGTGCCAGCAGTTACTCGGCCACCAGGGAGACCCAGTACTTC
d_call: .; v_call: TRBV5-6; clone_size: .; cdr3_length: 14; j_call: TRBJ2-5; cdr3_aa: CASSLGLDPETQYF; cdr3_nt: TGTGCCAGCAGCTTGGGACTAGATCCAGAGACCCAGTACTTC
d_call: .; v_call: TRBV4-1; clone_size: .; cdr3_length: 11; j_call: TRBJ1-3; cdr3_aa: CASSQVGTIYF; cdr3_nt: TGCGCCAGCAGCCAAGTAGGGACCATATATTTT
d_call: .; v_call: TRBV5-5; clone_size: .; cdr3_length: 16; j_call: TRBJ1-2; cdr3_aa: CASSLARAERNYGYTF; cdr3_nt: TGTGCCAGCAGCTTGGCGCGGGCCGAGAGGAACTATGGCTACACCTTC
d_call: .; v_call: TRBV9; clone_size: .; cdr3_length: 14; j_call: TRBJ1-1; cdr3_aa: CASSVTEWNTEAFF; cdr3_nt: TGTGCCAGCAGCGTCACCGAATGGAACACTGAAGCTTTCTTT
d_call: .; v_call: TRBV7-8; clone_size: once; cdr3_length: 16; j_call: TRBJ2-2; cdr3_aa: CASSLGLWGVPGELFF; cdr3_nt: TGTGCCAGCAGCTTAGGGCTTTGGGGGGTCCCCGGGGAGCTGTTTTTT
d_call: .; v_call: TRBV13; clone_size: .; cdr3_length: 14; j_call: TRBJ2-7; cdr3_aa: CASSLEGYSYEQYF; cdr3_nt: TGTGCCAGCAGCTTAGAAGGTTATTCCTACGAGCAGTACTTC
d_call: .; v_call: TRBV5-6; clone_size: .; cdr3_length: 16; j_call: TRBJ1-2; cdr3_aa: CASSLVYATANYGYTF; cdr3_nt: TGTGCCAGCAGCTTGGTGTATGCCACGGCTAACTATGGCTACACCTTC
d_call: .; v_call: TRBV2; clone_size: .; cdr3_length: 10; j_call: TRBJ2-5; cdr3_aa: CASKEETQYF; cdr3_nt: TGTGCCAGCAAAGAAGAGACCCAGTACTTC
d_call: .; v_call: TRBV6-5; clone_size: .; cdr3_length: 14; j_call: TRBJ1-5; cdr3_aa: CASSRTYSNQPQHF; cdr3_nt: TGTGCCAGCAGTAGGACTTATAGCAATCAGCCCCAGCATTTT
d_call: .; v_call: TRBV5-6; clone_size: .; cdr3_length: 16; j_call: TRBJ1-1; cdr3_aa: CASSFTGDKLNTEAFF; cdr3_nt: TGTGCCAGCAGCTTTACGGGGGACAAACTGAACACTGAAGCTTTCTTT
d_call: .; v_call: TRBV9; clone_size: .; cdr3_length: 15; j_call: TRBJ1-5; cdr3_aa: CASSVGPYSNQPQHF; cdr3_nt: TGTGCCAGCAGCGTAGGGCCGTATAGCAATCAGCCCCAGCATTTT
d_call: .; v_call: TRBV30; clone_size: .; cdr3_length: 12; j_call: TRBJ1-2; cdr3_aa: CACLSGAPGYTF; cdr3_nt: TGTGCCTGCCTTTCGGGGGCCCCCGGCTACACCTTC
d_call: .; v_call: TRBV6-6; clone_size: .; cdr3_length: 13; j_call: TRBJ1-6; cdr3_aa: CASIGGSGSPLHF; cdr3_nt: TGTGCCAGCATCGGGGGATCGGGTTCACCCCTCCACTTT
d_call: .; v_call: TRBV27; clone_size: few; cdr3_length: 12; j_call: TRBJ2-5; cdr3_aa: CASKEYQETQYF; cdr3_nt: TGTGCCAGCAAAGAATACCAAGAGACCCAGTACTTC
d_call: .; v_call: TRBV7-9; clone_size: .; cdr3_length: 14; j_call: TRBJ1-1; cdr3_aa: CASRLRTANTEAFF; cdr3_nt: TGTGCCAGCAGGCTGCGGACGGCAAACACTGAAGCTTTCTTT
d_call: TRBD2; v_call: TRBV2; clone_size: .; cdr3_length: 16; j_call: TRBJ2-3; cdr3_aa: CASSSRRGLGTDTQYF; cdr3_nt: TGTGCCAGCAGTTCAAGGAGGGGACTAGGCACAGATACGCAGTATTTT
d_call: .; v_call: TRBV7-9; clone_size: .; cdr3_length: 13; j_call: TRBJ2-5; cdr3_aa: CAGSRRGEETQYF; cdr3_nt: TGTGCCGGAAGCCGTAGGGGAGAAGAGACCCAGTACTTC
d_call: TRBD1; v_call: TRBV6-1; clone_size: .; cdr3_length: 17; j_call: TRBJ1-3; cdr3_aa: CASSEPQDRGHKNTIYF; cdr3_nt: TGTGCCAGCAGTGAACCGCAGGACAGGGGCCATAAAAACACCATATATTTT
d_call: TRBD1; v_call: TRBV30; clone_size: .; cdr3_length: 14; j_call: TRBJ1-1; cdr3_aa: CAWSPGGWRTEAFF; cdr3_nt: TGTGCCTGGAGTCCAGGGGGCTGGAGGACTGAAGCTTTCTTT